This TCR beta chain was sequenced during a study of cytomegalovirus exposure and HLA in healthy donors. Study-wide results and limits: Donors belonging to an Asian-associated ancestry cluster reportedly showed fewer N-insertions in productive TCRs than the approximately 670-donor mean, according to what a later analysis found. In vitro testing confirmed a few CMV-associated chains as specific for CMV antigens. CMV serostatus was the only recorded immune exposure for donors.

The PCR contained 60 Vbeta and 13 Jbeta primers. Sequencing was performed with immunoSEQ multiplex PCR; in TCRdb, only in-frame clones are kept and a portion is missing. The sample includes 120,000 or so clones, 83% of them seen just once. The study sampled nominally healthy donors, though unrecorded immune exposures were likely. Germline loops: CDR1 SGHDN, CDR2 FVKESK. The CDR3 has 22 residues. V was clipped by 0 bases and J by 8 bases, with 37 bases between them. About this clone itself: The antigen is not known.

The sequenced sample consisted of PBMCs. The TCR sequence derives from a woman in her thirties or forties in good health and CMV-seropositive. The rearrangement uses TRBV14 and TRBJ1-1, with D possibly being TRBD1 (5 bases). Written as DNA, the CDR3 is TGTGCCAGCAGCCAAGATCCTATCAGGACCAGTTACTCGGAGTCGGGGGATTCCGAAGCTTTCTTT. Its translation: CASSQDPIRTSYSESGDSEAFF.